One sample yielded the 21 T cell receptor beta chains listed below, sequenced in a study of blood T cell repertoires in COVID-19. Generated by immunoSEQ multiplex PCR, the TCRdb table keeps only in-frame clones and is missing some. Of some 290,000 clones in the sample, roughly 90% were seen once. Material for sequencing was PBMCs or T cells enriched from blood (not recorded which). The source of these receptors is a woman in her 30s who had recovered from COVID-19.

The V call is TRBV10-3, the J call TRBJ2-2; 9 bases fit TRBD1. Germline CDR1 reads ENHRY; CDR2 reads SYGVKD. The junction had 12 bases not matched to a gene; V was cut back by 6 bases and J by 7 bases. The CDR3 spans 16 residues. CDR3 nucleotide sequence: TGTGCCATCAGCTACGGACAGGGGAATATTGGCGGGGAGCTGTTTTTT. It translates to CAISYGQGNIGGELFF.

V is TRBV6-2 or TRBV6-3 and J is TRBJ2-3; TRBD1 agrees at 7 bases. The V gene end was trimmed by 6 bases and the J gene end by 3 bases; junction bases not matched to a gene: 9. The CDR3 is made up of 15 amino acids. The germline V gene encodes CDR1 MNHEY and CDR2 SVGEGT. Written as DNA, the CDR3 is TGTGCCAGCAGCTCCCGGACAGGCCAAACAGATACGCAGTATTTT. As protein: CASSSRTGQTDTQYF.

The chain joins TRBV10-3 to TRBJ2-1; 8 nucleotides line up with TRBD2. V was clipped by 5 bases and J by 8 bases; unmatched bases: 5. This CDR3 has 13 amino acids. Germline V gene lookup returns CDR1 ENHRY and CDR2 SYGVKD. CDR3 in amino acids: CAISLAGGDEQFF. CDR3 sequence (DNA): TGTGCCATCAGTCTAGCGGGTGGGGATGAGCAGTTCTTC.

This chain uses TRBV7-6 with TRBJ2-1, with 8 nucleotides matching TRBD2. The CDR3 extends over 16 amino acids. Trimming at V came to 4 bases and at J to 3 bases, leaving 8 bases not matched to a gene. Looked up from germline, CDR1 is SGHVS and CDR2 is FNYEAQ. CDR3 nucleotide sequence: TGTGCCAGCAGCTCCAGACCGGGACTAGACTACAATGAGCAGTTCTTC. It codes for CASSSRPGLDYNEQFF.

The chain joins TRBV7-2 to TRBJ1-1; D remains ambiguous. V shed 2 bases and J shed 10 bases, with 20 bases lying between them. Germline V gives CDR1 SGHTA, CDR2 FQGNSA. This CDR3 is built from 15 residues. The CDR3 sequence is CASSLTTVDEGRAFF. CDR3 sequence (DNA): TGTGCCAGCAGCTTAACAACCGTCGATGAGGGCAGAGCTTTCTTT.

The chain joins TRBV7-2 to TRBJ1-2; possibly TRBD1 for D (5 bases). The ends were cut back, 3 bases at V and 5 bases at J, with 16 bases in the middle. Germline loops: CDR1 SGHTA, CDR2 FQGNSA. The CDR3 runs 15 residues. CDR3 loop: CASSFFPGMGYGYTF. For the CDR3, the DNA is TGTGCCAGCAGCTTCTTCCCAGGGATGGGATATGGCTACACCTTC.

This chain connects TRBV12-3 or TRBV12-4 to TRBJ1-1; D is undetermined. Trimming pared 2 bases from V and 3 bases from J, leaving 7 bases between. The CDR3 sequence is 13 residues long. In DNA form, the CDR3 reads TGTGCCAGCAGTTTAAAGACTTACACTGAAGCTTTCTTT. As protein: CASSLKTYTEAFF.

The gene calls are TRBV5-5 and TRBJ2-5; weak D call: TRBD2 (5 bases). Germline CDR1 is SGHKS and CDR2 is YYEKEE (reference sequence). The CDR3 loop spans 14 amino acids. Trimming stripped 0 bases from V and 5 bases from J, with 11 bases between. The DNA for the CDR3 is TGTGCCAGCAGCTTGGGCTGGCGGGTGGAGACCCAGTACTTC. As protein: CASSLGWRVETQYF.

The chain is built from TRBV5-4 and TRBJ2-7; 14 nucleotides line up with TRBD2. Germline V gives CDR1 SGHNT, CDR2 YYREEE (reference sequence). The CDR3 consists of 20 residues. V dropped 4 bases and J dropped 2; count of bases not matched to a gene: 17. CDR3 amino acids: CASSSRPGTSGSWGPYEQYF. The DNA for the CDR3 is TGTGCCAGCAGCAGTAGACCCGGGACTAGCGGGAGCTGGGGCCCCTACGAGCAGTACTTC.

The rearrangement links TRBV4-2 to TRBJ1-1, with a possible D match to TRBD1 (5 bases). Germline CDR1 and CDR2: LGHNA and YNFKEQ. V was trimmed by 2 bases and J by 4 bases, leaving 14 bases between them. CDR3 length: 15 amino acids. CDR3 sequence (DNA): TGTGCCAGCAGCCAACTAGGGCAGGGTGGCACTGAAGCTTTCTTT. The encoded protein is CASSQLGQGGTEAFF.

The V and J genes are TRBV2 and TRBJ2-7; 8 bases fit TRBD1. The length of the CDR3 is 14 residues. Germline values: CDR1 SNHLY, CDR2 FYNNEI. The V gene end was trimmed by 8 bases and the J gene end by 6 bases; junction bases not matched to a gene: 12. CDR3 in DNA: TGTGCCAGCCTATTCGACAGGGGTGAGGGCGAGCAGTACTTC. Translation: CASLFDRGEGEQYF.

This clone was counted once. The V gene is TRBV2, the J gene TRBJ2-1, with a weak D call TRBD1 (5 bases). The CDR3 has 16 residues. Germline loops: CDR1 SNHLY, CDR2 FYNNEI. V gave up 7 bases and J gave up 1 base, with 17 bases separating them. In DNA form, the CDR3 reads TGTGCCAGCATTTCAGAAGGGGCCGGTTCCTACAATGAGCAGTTCTTC. Translated: CASISEGAGSYNEQFF.

CDR3 DNA sequence: TGTGCCAGCAGCGTAGACCCGGGAGGGCGCACCGGGGAGCTGTTTTTT. It yields the protein CASSVDPGGRTGELFF. V gene TRBV9 combines with J gene TRBJ2-2; 8 nucleotides agree with TRBD2. The germline V gene encodes CDR1 SGDLS and CDR2 YYNGEE. The CDR3 is made up of 16 amino acids. V was pared by 0 bases and J by 4 bases, with 5 bases of the junction left unmatched.

This clone occurred once. The chain employs TRBV11-3 and TRBJ2-7, with D perhaps TRBD2 (5 bases). Germline CDR1 and CDR2: SGHNT and YENEEA. The length of the CDR3 is 13 residues. The germline V and J ends were trimmed by 5 bases and 2 bases, with 10 bases remaining between them. CDR3 sequence reads: CASSRGLTYEQYF. CDR3 DNA: TGTGCCAGCAGCCGCGGGCTAACCTACGAGCAGTACTTC. Using reference TRBV11-3 and TRBJ2-7 for the parts outside the CDR3, the full variable domain is EAGVVQSPRYKIIEKKQPVAFWCNPISGHNTLYWYLQNLGQGPELLIRYENEEAVDDSQLPKDRFSAERLKGVDSTLKIQPAELGDSAVYLCASSRGLTYEQYFGPGTRLTVT.

The V and J genes are TRBV7-8 and TRBJ2-7; D is perhaps TRBD1 (6 bases). V lost 5 bases to trimming and J lost 0 bases, with 11 bases between them. Germline V gene data show CDR1 as SGHVS and CDR2 as FQNEAQ. The CDR3 runs 14 residues. The CDR3 protein is CASSVDRDSYEQYF. In nucleotides, the CDR3 is TGTGCCAGCAGCGTGGACAGAGACTCCTACGAGCAGTACTTC.

V gene TRBV4-1 combines with J gene TRBJ1-4; D is uncertain. The germline V gene has CDR1 MGHRA and CDR2 YSYEKL. V lost 2 bases and J 7 bases, leaving 26 bases between the germline ends. CDR3 length: 19 amino acids. The CDR3 bases are TGCGCCAGCAGCCAAACCCGCTGGGTACAGAAAGGAGGGATTGAAAAACTGTTTTTT. Translated: CASSQTRWVQKGGIEKLFF.

This clone was seen a handful of times. The chain combines TRBV10-3 with TRBJ1-1, with D perhaps TRBD1 (6 bases). The germline CDR1 and CDR2 sequences are ENHRY and SYGVKD. Trimming left V 4 bases short and J 1 base short, with 13 bases between. The CDR3 totals 15 residues. Here the CDR3 reads CAISAGGQANTEAFF. In nucleotides, the CDR3 is TGTGCCATCAGTGCGGGGGGGCAGGCGAACACTGAAGCTTTCTTT.

V usage is TRBV19 and J usage is TRBJ1-5; the match to TRBD1 covers 10 bases. CDR3 length: 17 residues. Trimming removed 3 bases from V and 6 bases from J; junction bases left unmatched: 11. CDR1 is LNHDA and CDR2 is SQIVND in the germline V gene (reference sequence). CDR3 DNA sequence: TGTGCCAGTAGTATGTCACCGGGGACAGGGGAAGCTCAGCCCCAGCATTTT. It specifies CASSMSPGTGEAQPQHF.

This chain links TRBV4-1 with TRBJ2-4; 9 bases fit TRBD1. V shed 3 bases, J shed 1 base, and the junction held 10 bases outside the gene matches. The V gene's germline CDR1 is MGHRA and CDR2 YSYEKL. The CDR3 runs to 18 residues. CDR3 bases: TGCGCCAGCAGCCAGGGTCCCGGGACAGGGCCCGCCAAAAACATTCAGTACTTC. As protein: CASSQGPGTGPAKNIQYF.

V and J are TRBV9 and TRBJ1-1; TRBD1 matches at 9 bases. Germline V gives CDR1 SGDLS, CDR2 YYNGEE. This CDR3 region has 16 residues. J gave up 1 base and V 4 bases, and 8 bases lay outside the gene matches. The CDR3 loop is CASSLAGQGSNTEAFF. In DNA, the CDR3 is TGTGCCAGCAGCCTCGCCGGACAGGGGTCGAACACTGAAGCTTTCTTT.

The DNA of the CDR3 is TGTGCCAGTAGCCCGACAGGGGACGAGCAGTACTTC. Its protein is CASSPTGDEQYF. The gene calls are TRBV19 and TRBJ2-7, with 8 positions matching TRBD1. There are 12 residues in the CDR3. J lost 5 bases, V lost 6 bases, and 3 bases had no gene match. The germline V gene encodes CDR1 LNHDA and CDR2 SQIVND (reference sequence).